This T cell receptor (beta chain) emerged from a study of blood T cell repertoires in COVID-19. At the level of the study: Nucleic acid was either cDNA or gDNA, and it came from T cells, B-cell-depleted T cells, or PBMCs.

Original processing methods: Reference gene primer amplification yielded estimated nucleated cell counts. Method: immunoSEQ multiplex PCR; TCRdb's copy keeps in-frame clones and lacks some. D and trimming were read from the DNA, whereas the V and J calls and clone size are those reported in that table. The sample has about 110,000 clones, less than 80% seen once. The CDR3 covers 15 residues. In germline, CDR1 is SGHRS, CDR2 YFSETQ. Trimming at V came to 0 bases and at J to 5 bases, leaving 2 bases not matched to a gene. This TCR was recovered from a man aged 65 to 79 with active or convalescent COVID-19. The sample taken for sequencing was peripheral blood. The chain is built from TRBV5-1 and TRBJ2-1, with 10 nucleotides matching TRBD2. CDR3 nucleotide sequence: TGCGCCAGCAGCTTGGTGCTAGCGGGGGACAATGAGCAGTTCTTC. It codes for CASSLVLAGDNEQFF.